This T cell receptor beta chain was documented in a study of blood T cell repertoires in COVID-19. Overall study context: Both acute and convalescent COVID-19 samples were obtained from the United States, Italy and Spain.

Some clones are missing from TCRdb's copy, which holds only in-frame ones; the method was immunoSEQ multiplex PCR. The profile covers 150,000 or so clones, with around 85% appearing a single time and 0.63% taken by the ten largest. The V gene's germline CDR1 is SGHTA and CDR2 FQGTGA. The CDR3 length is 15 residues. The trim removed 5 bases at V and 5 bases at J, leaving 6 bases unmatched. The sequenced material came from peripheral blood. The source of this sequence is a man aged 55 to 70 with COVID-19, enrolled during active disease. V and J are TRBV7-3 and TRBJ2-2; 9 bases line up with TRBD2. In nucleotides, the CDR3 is TGTGCCAGCAGCCCGATAGCGGGGGCGACCGGGGAGCTGTTTTTT. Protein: CASSPIAGATGELFF.